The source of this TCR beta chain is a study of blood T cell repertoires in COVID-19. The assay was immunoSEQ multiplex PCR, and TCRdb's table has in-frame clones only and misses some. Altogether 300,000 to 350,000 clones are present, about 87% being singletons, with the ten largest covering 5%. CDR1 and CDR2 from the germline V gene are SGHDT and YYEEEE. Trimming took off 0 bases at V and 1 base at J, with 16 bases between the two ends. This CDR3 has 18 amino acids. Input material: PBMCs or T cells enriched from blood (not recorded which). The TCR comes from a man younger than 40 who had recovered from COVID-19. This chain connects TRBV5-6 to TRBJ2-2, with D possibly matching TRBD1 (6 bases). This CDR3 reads CASSLGLGRTENTGELFF. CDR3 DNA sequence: TGTGCCAGCAGCTTGGGACTGGGCAGGACAGAGAACACCGGGGAGCTGTTTTTT. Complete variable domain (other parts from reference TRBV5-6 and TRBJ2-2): DAGVTQSPTHLIKTRGQQVTLRCSPKSGHDTVSWYQQALGQGPQFIFQYYEEEERQRGNFPDRFSGHQFPNYSSELNVNALLLGDSALYLCASSLGLGRTENTGELFFGEGSRLTVL.